This T cell receptor beta chain was captured in a study of T cell responses to AZD1222 COVID-19 vaccine. As for this clone: Its antigen remains unknown.

Study observations and caveats: Repertoire sampling occurred only after the peak T cell response.

TCRdb's copy holds only in-frame clones and misses some; the assay was immunoSEQ multiplex PCR. Altogether some 120,000 clones are present, approximately 85% being singletons, with the ten largest covering under 9.5%. The CDR3 contains 16 residues. The ends were cut back, 4 bases at V and 1 base at J, with 16 bases in the middle. Germline V gene lookup returns CDR1 MNHEY and CDR2 SVGAGI. The TCR was taken from an adult in good health. This chain connects TRBV6-5 to TRBJ1-1, with D unclear. The sequencing here drew on peripheral blood, taken on day 0 of AZD1222 vaccination. CDR3 nucleotide sequence: TGTGCCAGCAGTTCCTATGACCCCAGCGGGAACACTGAAGCTTTCTTT. It specifies CASSSYDPSGNTEAFF.